Listed here are 9 T cell receptor beta chains from one sample, sequenced in a study of PD-L1 blockade in urothelial cancer. Only in-frame clones appear in the TCRdb table, and some are missing; sequencing was by immunoSEQ multiplex PCR. The sample lists about 30,000 clones, roughly nine tenths occurring once. Time point described: peripheral blood 6 weeks after treatment start. Source: PBMCs, taken around atezolizumab (anti-PD-L1) treatment. These receptors all stem from an elderly man with urothelial cancer.

This chain connects TRBV7-9 to TRBJ1-2; 9 bases agree with TRBD1. The germline V gene has CDR1 SEHNR and CDR2 FQNEAQ (reference sequence). CDR3 length equals 14 residues. Trimming cost V 6 bases and J 8 bases; bases outside gene matches: 10. CDR3 loop: CASRPRTGAHGYTF. For the CDR3, the DNA is TGTGCCAGCAGACCACGGACAGGGGCTCACGGCTACACCTTC.

This clone was counted once. Mismatch with germline at one junction end may stem from a read error. Other DNA sequences in this sample translate to the same CDR3. This chain uses TRBV29-1 with TRBJ2-5, with 11 bases lining up with TRBD1. The CDR3 runs 15 residues. Germline V lookup: CDR1 SQVTM, CDR2 ANQGSEA. DNA for the CDR3: TGCAGCGTTGAAGTCCGGGACAGGGGGGTCAAGGCCCAATACTTC. This gives the protein CSVEVRDRGVKAQYF. The variable domain in full, with the rest retrieved from reference TRBV29-1 and TRBJ2-5, is SAVISQKPSRDICQRGTSLTIQCQVDSQVTMMFWYRQQPGQSLTLIATANQGSEATYESGFVIDKFPISRPNLTFSTLTVSNMSPEDSSIYLCSVEVRDRGVKAQYFGPGTRLLVL.

The rearrangement links TRBV4-1 to TRBJ2-3; TRBD2 aligns across 11 bases. CDR1 is MGHRA, CDR2 YSYEKL, per germline. J lost 4 bases, V lost 1 base, and 7 bases had no gene match. There are 17 residues in the CDR3. The CDR3 spells CASSQGILAGAADTQYF. The CDR3 region has the DNA TGCGCCAGCAGCCAAGGAATACTAGCGGGAGCGGCAGATACGCAGTATTTT.

In this sample, this clone turned up once. The rearrangement links TRBV5-4 to TRBJ2-1; TRBD2 matches at 13 bases. V shed 2 bases, J shed 7 bases, and the junction held 9 bases outside the gene matches. The germline gives CDR1 SGHNT, CDR2 YYREEE (reference sequence). CDR3 length equals 17 residues. The DNA of the CDR3 is TGTGCCAGCAGCTTTGCCGGGACTAGCGGGAAAGTGAATGAGCAGTTCTTC. Residues: CASSFAGTSGKVNEQFF.

V is TRBV11-2 and J is TRBJ2-1; 8 nucleotides align to TRBD2. Per the germline V gene, CDR1 is SGHAT and CDR2 is FQNNGV. The CDR3 sequence is 15 residues long. Trimming took 1 base from V and 7 from J; bases not matched to a gene: 6. As DNA, the CDR3 is TGTGCCAGCAGCTTAGTTAGCGGGACGGGTAATGAGCAGTTCTTC. It codes for CASSLVSGTGNEQFF.

V gene TRBV5-1 combines with J gene TRBJ2-3; maybe TRBD2 (5 bases). V gave up 4 bases and J gave up 0 bases, with 15 bases separating them. Germline V CDR1 and CDR2: SGHRS, YFSETQ. The CDR3 contains 16 residues. The CDR3 region is CASSAEPASSTDTQYF. CDR3 DNA: TGCGCCAGCAGCGCCGAACCCGCTAGCAGCACAGATACGCAGTATTTT.

This rearrangement joins TRBV28 to TRBJ1-1, with D possibly being TRBD1 (6 bases). The germline gives CDR1 MDHEN, CDR2 SYDVKM. The length of the CDR3 is 14 residues. Trimming stripped 4 bases from V and 4 bases from J, with 13 bases between. In DNA, the CDR3 is TGTGCCAGCAGTTACTCACAGGGAAGCACTGAAGCTTTCTTT. It translates to CASSYSQGSTEAFF.

The V gene is TRBV28, the J gene TRBJ2-3, with 7 bases that match TRBD2. Germline CDR1 reads MDHEN; CDR2 reads SYDVKM. V lost 5 bases to trimming and J lost 8 bases; unmatched junction nucleotides: 7. CDR3 length: 13 amino acids. This CDR3 is CASSPPGGGTQYF. The CDR3 DNA reads as TGTGCCAGCAGTCCGCCGGGGGGAGGTACGCAGTATTTT.

The chain combines TRBV28 with TRBJ1-3, with D perhaps matching TRBD1 (5 bases). The germline gives CDR1 MDHEN, CDR2 SYDVKM. The CDR3 length is 15 residues. The V gene lost 7 bases and the J gene lost 5 bases, with 18 bases spanning the gap. CDR3 sequence (DNA): TGTGCCAGCATCCCCACAGGCAACCTCAGAAACACCATATATTTT. Translation gives CASIPTGNLRNTIYF.